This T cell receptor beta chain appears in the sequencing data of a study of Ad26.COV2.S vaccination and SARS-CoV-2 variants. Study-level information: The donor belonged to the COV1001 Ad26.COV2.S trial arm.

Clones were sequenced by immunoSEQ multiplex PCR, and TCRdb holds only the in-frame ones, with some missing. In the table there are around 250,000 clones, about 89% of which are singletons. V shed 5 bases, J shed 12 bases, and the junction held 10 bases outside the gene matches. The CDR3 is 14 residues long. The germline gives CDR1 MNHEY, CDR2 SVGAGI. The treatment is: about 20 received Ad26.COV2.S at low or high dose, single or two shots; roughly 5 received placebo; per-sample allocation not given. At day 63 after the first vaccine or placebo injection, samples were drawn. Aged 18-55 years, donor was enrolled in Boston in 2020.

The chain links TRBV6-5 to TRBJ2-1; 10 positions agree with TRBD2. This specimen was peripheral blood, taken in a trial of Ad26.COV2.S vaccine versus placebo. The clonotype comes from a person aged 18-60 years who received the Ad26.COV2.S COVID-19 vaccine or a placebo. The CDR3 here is CASSLERGGYGQFF. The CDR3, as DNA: TGTGCCAGCAGTCTCGAGCGGGGGGGCTACGGGCAGTTCTTC.